Sequencing of this T cell receptor beta chain was carried out in a study of blood T cell repertoires in COVID-19 (dated by TCRdb to 2018 to 2021). About the study as a whole: The collaborator samples originated in the United States, Italy and Spain and spanned the acute and convalescent phases of COVID-19. The material from the prospective study consisted of cDNA or gDNA derived from T cells, B-cell-depleted T cells, or PBMCs. Where HLA class I and class II types were available, the types were taken from metadata supplied by the sample provider, not from assay-based typing. Deeply sampled blood TCRbeta repertoires from subjects exposed to, actively infected with, or recovered from COVID-19 were included in the dataset. The samples were drawn from two sources: the first 160 participants of the ongoing ImmuneRACE study, and approximately 1,300 subjects contributed by 6 global collaborators. A de-identified subject ID, COVID-19 status, age in years and sex were almost always included in the sample metadata. The repertoires were released in a freely available public database intended as a resource for research on the immune response to SARS-CoV-2.

The immunoSEQ Assay, a bias-controlled multiplex PCR, was used to amplify TCRbeta CDR3 regions from genomic DNA. As for how the authors treated the data: The number of nucleated cells in each sample was estimated by amplification of reference gene primers within the assay. Sequence reads were collapsed and filtered to measure the absolute abundance of every unique TCRbeta CDR3 rearrangement. For each sample, productive Simpson clonality was calculated as the square root of Simpson's diversity index across productive rearrangements. What TCRdb holds here is the immuneACCESS table cut down to in-frame rearrangements. Part of the clones is not present; checked against another copy, under half of the missing clones reflect an unresolved V gene, and the others are unexplained. V and J calls and clone size are copied from that table; D and trimming were computed from the DNA. The sample data list around 250,000 clones, and over 80% of these were observed just once. The biggest ten clones account for roughly 10% of the sample.

Summary of the overall study and its limitations: How much clinical and demographic metadata was included differed by source and by participant, and the metadata was provided uncurated.

One collaborating source in Seattle enrolled patients during active infection and followed them longitudinally through the course of disease. Whole blood was collected in K2EDTA tubes by collaborating institutions according to the institutions' own protocols. For TCRbeta analysis, collaborators shipped samples as frozen whole blood, isolated PBMCs, or DNA extracted from either of those sample types. About this clone: No antigen is known for it. Base qualities are not recorded, but no much larger clone differs from it by a single base.

Germline trimming amounts to 1 base on V and 5 bases on J, with 4 as the count of junction bases outside the gene matches. Sequences SGHRS (CDR1) and YFSETQ (CDR2) are obtained from the germline V gene. The CDR3 measures 14 amino acids from cysteine to phenylalanine. Only the CDR3 DNA stays, 42 bases, in frame from base 1. What was sequenced was peripheral blood. Recombination joined TRBV5-1 with TRBJ2-5; 8 bases in the middle match TRBD1. This receptor was taken from a woman aged 70-85 years with COVID-19, enrolled during active disease. The nucleotides read TGCGCCAGCAGCTTGACAGGGGGGTTCGAGACCCAGTACTTC. It translates as CASSLTGGFETQYF.